The 18 T cell receptor beta chains given below trace back to one sample, sequenced in a study of T cell clones after liver transplantation. The protocol was immunoSEQ multiplex PCR, while the TCRdb copy is restricted to in-frame clones and leaves out a portion. The profile shows some 120,000 clones, 90% of them singletons. Here the sequenced sample was CD4+ T cells from blood, taken 12 months after liver transplant. These receptors all stem from a human patient who received a liver transplant. Some T cells here may be from the graft donor.

This clone was detected a few times. The chain carries TRBV11-3 and TRBJ2-2; TRBD1 is a possible D gene (6 bases). Germline V CDR1 and CDR2: SGHNT, YENEEA. This CDR3 is 15 amino acids long. V was clipped by 5 bases and J by 0 bases, with 10 bases between them. This CDR3 is CASSPGEANTGELFF. CDR3 nucleotides: TGTGCCAGCAGCCCAGGGGAAGCGAACACCGGGGAGCTGTTTTTT.

The CDR3 spells CASSLEGLAGAGELFF. CDR3 DNA sequence: TGTGCCAGCAGCTTAGAAGGGCTAGCGGGAGCCGGGGAGCTGTTTTTT. The chain employs TRBV11-2 and TRBJ2-2; the match to TRBD2 covers 10 bases. The CDR3 is made up of 16 amino acids. V lost 0 bases to trimming and J lost 6 bases; unmatched junction nucleotides: 4. The germline gives CDR1 SGHAT, CDR2 FQNNGV.

This sequence joins TRBV15 and TRBJ2-6; 10 bases map to TRBD1. After removal of 3 bases from V and 1 base from J, the junction contained 0 bases not matched to a gene. Germline V gene sequence: CDR1 LNHNV, CDR2 YYDKDF (reference sequence). This CDR3 is 16 amino acids long. The DNA for the CDR3 is TGTGCCACCAGCAGGGGACAGGGGTCTGGGGCCAACGTCCTGACTTTC. Encoded protein: CATSRGQGSGANVLTF.

This rearrangement joins TRBV5-8 to TRBJ2-3; D might be TRBD2 (6 bases). Germline CDR1 and CDR2: SGHTS and YDEGEE. This CDR3 has 17 residues. V was trimmed by 2 bases and J by 1 base, leaving 17 bases between them. The CDR3 here is CASSFDLGGDGTDTQYF. The CDR3 DNA reads as TGTGCCAGCAGCTTTGACCTCGGGGGAGACGGCACAGATACGCAGTATTTT.

This clone is labeled medium-sized. The rearrangement joins TRBV7-9 to TRBJ1-1; no definite D call. The germline V gene has CDR1 SEHNR and CDR2 FQNEAQ (reference sequence). With 0 bases removed from V and 1 base from J, the gap between germline ends came to 6 bases. CDR3 size: 14 residues. CDR3 sequence (DNA): TGTGCCAGCAGCTTAGCGCAGGCGAACACTGAAGCTTTCTTT. This encodes CASSLAQANTEAFF.

The chain employs TRBV5-1 and TRBJ2-2; no reliable D call. The V and J ends lost 1 base and 0 bases respectively, with 7 bases between them. The CDR3 sequence is 15 residues long. Germline CDR1 and CDR2: SGHRS and YFSETQ. Here the CDR3 reads CASSLSVANTGELFF. CDR3 nucleotide sequence: TGCGCCAGCAGCTTGAGCGTCGCGAACACCGGGGAGCTGTTTTTT.

The chain joins TRBV5-1 to TRBJ1-5, with 9 bases fitting TRBD1. The J segment lost 0 bases and the V segment lost 4 bases, leaving 2 bases of the junction unmatched. The CDR3 is made up of 15 amino acids. From germline, CDR1 is SGHRS and CDR2 YFSETQ. The CDR3 protein is CASSEGQGSNQPQHF. In DNA form, the CDR3 reads TGCGCCAGCAGCGAGGGACAGGGTAGCAATCAGCCCCAGCATTTT.

The DNA of the CDR3 is TGTGCCAGCAGCTTAATGGCGGGGATTGGAAACACCATATATTTT. Its translation is CASSLMAGIGNTIYF. This sequence joins TRBV11-2 and TRBJ1-3; D remains ambiguous. Germline lookup yields CDR1 SGHAT and CDR2 FQNNGV. CDR3 length: 15 residues. V lost 2 bases and J 3 bases, leaving 11 bases between the germline ends.

This clone was seen only a few times. The chain links TRBV28 to TRBJ2-7; D call uncertain. CDR1 and CDR2 from the germline V gene are MDHEN and SYDVKM. Trimming cost V 2 bases and J 6 bases, with 8 bases left between them. The CDR3 contains 12 residues. CDR3 DNA: TGTGCCAGCAGTTTACTTTTTGGCGAGCAGTACTTC. Its protein product is CASSLLFGEQYF.

This chain uses TRBV7-2 with TRBJ1-1; D not certain. This CDR3 has 12 amino acids. Germline CDR1 reads SGHTA; CDR2 reads FQGNSA. Trimming pared 1 base from V and 4 bases from J, leaving 4 bases between. The CDR3, as DNA: TGTGCCAGCAGCTTAGGCCTCACTGAAGCTTTCTTT. Translating gives CASSLGLTEAFF.

This clone was seen once. The CDR3 protein is CSVDGVGGVPDTQYF. DNA of the CDR3: TGCAGCGTTGATGGTGTGGGCGGGGTACCAGATACGCAGTATTTT. This rearrangement joins TRBV29-1 to TRBJ2-3; possible D gene TRBD2, 6 bases. Germline lookup yields CDR1 SQVTM and CDR2 ANQGSEA. V was cut by 3 bases and J by 4 bases, with 17 bases left in between. There are 15 residues in the CDR3.

The chain recombines TRBV5-1 with TRBJ1-2; the match to TRBD1 covers 7 bases. Germline CDR1 and CDR2: SGHRS and YFSETQ. V lost 3 bases and J lost 4; bases outside the gene matches: 15. CDR3 length: 17 residues. The CDR3 loop reads CASSWGGATGEVYGYTF. The CDR3 DNA follows: TGCGCCAGCAGCTGGGGTGGTGCCACAGGGGAAGTCTATGGCTACACCTTC.

This chain joins TRBV5-1 and TRBJ1-6, with 9 positions matching TRBD1. Germline V CDR1 and CDR2: SGHRS, YFSETQ. This CDR3 has 15 amino acids. V lost 4 bases and J lost 9; bases outside the gene matches: 8. The CDR3 sequence: CASSIGQGYGSPLHF. The CDR3 coding sequence is TGCGCCAGCAGCATAGGACAGGGGTATGGTTCACCCCTCCACTTT.

V gene TRBV6-5 combines with J gene TRBJ1-1; D remains unclear. Trimming took 7 bases from V and 5 from J, leaving 14 bases between them. The CDR3 has 13 amino acids. Looked up from germline, CDR1 is MNHEY and CDR2 is SVGAGI. CDR3 amino acids: CASTETGDTEAFF. The DNA of the CDR3 is TGTGCCAGCACCGAAACTGGGGATACTGAAGCTTTCTTT.

This clone has only a few counts. The chain recombines TRBV11-2 with TRBJ2-5; TRBD2 agrees at 7 bases. With V trimmed by 5 bases and J by 2 bases, 14 bases remained unmatched. Germline V CDR1 and CDR2: SGHAT, FQNNGV. The CDR3 is 17 residues long. CDR3 loop: CASSRGIISAGQETQYF. The CDR3 DNA reads as TGTGCCAGCAGCCGAGGGATAATATCAGCGGGGCAAGAGACCCAGTACTTC.

The chain recombines TRBV19 with TRBJ2-3, with 10 bases lining up with TRBD2. Germline CDR1 and CDR2: LNHDA and SQIVND (reference sequence). The CDR3 contains 15 residues. V lost 0 bases, J lost 6 bases, and 3 bases stayed unmatched. The DNA of the CDR3 is TGTGCCAGTAGTATAGAGGCTAGCGGGAGTGATACGCAGTATTTT. It codes for CASSIEASGSDTQYF.

This rearrangement joins TRBV18 to TRBJ2-5, with a tentative D call TRBD2 (6 bases). The V gene lost 3 bases and the J gene lost 0 bases, with 8 bases spanning the gap. The CDR3 contains 14 residues. Germline assignment: CDR1 KGHSH and CDR2 LQKENI. Here the CDR3 reads CASSPRDYQETQYF. DNA for the CDR3: TGTGCCAGCTCACCCCGGGACTACCAAGAGACCCAGTACTTC.

The chain couples TRBV6-5 to TRBJ1-1; D call uncertain. Looked up from germline, CDR1 is MNHEY and CDR2 is SVGAGI. The CDR3 has 13 residues. V gave up 2 bases and J gave up 1 base, with 5 bases separating them. The CDR3 region is CASSYQTNTEAFF. DNA for the CDR3: TGTGCCAGCAGTTACCAGACGAACACTGAAGCTTTCTTT.